The next 6 T cell receptor beta chains were all read from a single sample in a study of shared clonotypes between healthy human individuals. It was CD45RO-negative cells, positively selected for CCR7, that made up naive CD8 cells, with terminally differentiated effector memory CD45RA+ cells excluded. This table comes from immunoSEQ multiplex PCR, and its TCRdb copy is limited to in-frame clones, with some not included. This sample has roughly 890,000 clones, with almost 95% found just once. Input material: naive CD8+ T cells sorted from blood. The source is a man younger than 45 in good health.

V is TRBV11-2 and J is TRBJ2-3; possibly TRBD1 for D (6 bases). CDR1 and CDR2 from the germline V gene are SGHAT and FQNNGV. Trimming shortened V by 1 base and J by 0 bases, and 14 bases separated the two germline ends. The CDR3 loop spans 17 amino acids. The CDR3 region has the DNA TGTGCCAGCAGCTTAGGAAGTCCAGGGGCTAGCACAGATACGCAGTATTTT. Protein: CASSLGSPGASTDTQYF.

This chain links TRBV2 with TRBJ2-7; D may be TRBD1 (5 bases). CDR1 SNHLY and CDR2 FYNNEI come from the germline V gene. V was pared by 0 bases and J by 5 bases, with 17 bases between. The CDR3 runs 16 residues. CDR3 in amino acids: CASSEASAGLFHEQYF. The CDR3 bases are TGTGCCAGCAGTGAAGCGTCGGCAGGGCTTTTCCACGAGCAGTACTTC. Using reference TRBV2 and TRBJ2-7 for the parts outside the CDR3, the full variable domain is EPEVTQTPSHQVTQMGQEVILRCVPISNHLYFYWYRQILGQKVEFLVSFYNNEISEKSEIFDDQFSVERPDGSNFTLKIRSTKLEDSAMYFCASSEASAGLFHEQYFGPGTRLTVT.

The chain carries TRBV5-1 and TRBJ2-1; D is undetermined. Trimming pared 0 bases from V and 0 bases from J, leaving 7 bases between. CDR1 is SGHRS, CDR2 YFSETQ, per germline. The CDR3 totals 15 residues. The CDR3 reads CASSLAAPSYNEQFF. Here the CDR3 DNA reads TGCGCCAGCAGCTTGGCAGCGCCCTCCTACAATGAGCAGTTCTTC.

V and J are TRBV27 and TRBJ2-1; D is unclear. Trimming pared 7 bases from V and 5 bases from J, leaving 9 bases between. CDR3 length: 12 amino acids. CDR1 MNHEY and CDR2 SMNVEV come from the germline V gene (reference sequence). The CDR3 DNA is TGTGCCAGCACCGGATTGAACAATGAGCAGTTCTTC. Encoded protein: CASTGLNNEQFF.

The chain combines TRBV28 with TRBJ2-7; D is possibly TRBD1 (5 bases). Trimming removed 3 bases from V and 7 bases from J, with 19 bases in between. The CDR3 is 15 residues long. In germline, CDR1 is MDHEN, CDR2 SYDVKM. The CDR3 loop reads CASSFSDSVLEEQYF. The CDR3 nucleotides read TGTGCCAGCAGTTTTTCAGACAGCGTCCTCGAAGAGCAGTACTTC. Full variable domain (rest looked up from reference TRBV28 and TRBJ2-7): DVKVTQSSRYLVKRTGEKVFLECVQDMDHENMFWYRQDPGLGLRLIYFSYDVKMKEKGDIPEGYSVSREKKERFSLILESASTNQTSMYLCASSFSDSVLEEQYFGPGTRLTVT.

This chain links TRBV5-1 with TRBJ1-1, with D unclear. The CDR3 has 14 amino acids. CDR1 is SGHRS and CDR2 is YFSETQ in the germline V gene. V lost 4 bases and J 1 base, leaving 11 bases between the germline ends. This CDR3 is CASSARAANTEAFF. DNA of the CDR3: TGCGCCAGCAGCGCAAGGGCGGCGAACACTGAAGCTTTCTTT.